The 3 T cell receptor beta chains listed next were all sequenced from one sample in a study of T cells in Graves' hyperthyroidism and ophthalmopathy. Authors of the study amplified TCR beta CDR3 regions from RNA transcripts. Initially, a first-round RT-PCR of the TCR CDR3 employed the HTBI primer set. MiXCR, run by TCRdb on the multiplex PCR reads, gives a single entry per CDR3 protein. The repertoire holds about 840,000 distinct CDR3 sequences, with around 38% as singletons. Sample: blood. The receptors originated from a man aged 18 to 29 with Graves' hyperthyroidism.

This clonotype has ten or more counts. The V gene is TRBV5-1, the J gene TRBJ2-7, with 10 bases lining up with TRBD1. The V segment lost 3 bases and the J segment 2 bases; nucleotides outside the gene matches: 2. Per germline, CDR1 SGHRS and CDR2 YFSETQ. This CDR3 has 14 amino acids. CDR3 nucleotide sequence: TGCGCCAGCAGCTGGGGGACAGGGGCCTACGAGCAGTACTTC. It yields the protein CASSWGTGAYEQYF. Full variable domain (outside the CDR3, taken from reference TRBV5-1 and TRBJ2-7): KAGVTQTPRYLIKTRGQQVTLSCSPISGHRSVSWYQQTPGQGLQFLFEYFSETQRNKGNFPGRFSGRQFSNSRSEMNVSTLELGDSALYLCASSWGTGAYEQYFGPGTRLTVT.

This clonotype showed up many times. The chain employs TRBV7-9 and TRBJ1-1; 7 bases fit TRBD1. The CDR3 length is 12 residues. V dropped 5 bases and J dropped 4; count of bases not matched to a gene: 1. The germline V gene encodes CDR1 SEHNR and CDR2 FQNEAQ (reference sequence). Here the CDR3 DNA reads TGTGCCAGCAGCGGACAGGCCACTGAAGCTTTCTTT. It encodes CASSGQATEAFF.

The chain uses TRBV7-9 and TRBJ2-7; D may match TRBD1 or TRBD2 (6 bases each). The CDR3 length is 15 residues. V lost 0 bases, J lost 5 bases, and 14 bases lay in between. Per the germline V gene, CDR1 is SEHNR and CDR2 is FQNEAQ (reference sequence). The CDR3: CASSLADRGLDEQYF. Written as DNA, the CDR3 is TGTGCCAGCAGCTTAGCCGACCGGGGGCTCGACGAGCAGTACTTC.